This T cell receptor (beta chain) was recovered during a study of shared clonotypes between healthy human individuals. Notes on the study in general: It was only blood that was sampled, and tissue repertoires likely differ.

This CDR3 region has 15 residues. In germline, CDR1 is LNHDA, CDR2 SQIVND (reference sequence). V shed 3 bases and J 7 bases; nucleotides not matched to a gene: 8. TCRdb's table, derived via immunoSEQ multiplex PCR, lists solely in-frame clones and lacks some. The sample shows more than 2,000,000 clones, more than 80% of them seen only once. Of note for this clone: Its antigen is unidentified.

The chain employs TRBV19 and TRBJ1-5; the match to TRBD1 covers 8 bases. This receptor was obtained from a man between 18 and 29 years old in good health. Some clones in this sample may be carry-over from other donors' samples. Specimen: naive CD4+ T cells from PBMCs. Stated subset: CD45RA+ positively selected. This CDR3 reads CASSMHETGAQPQHF. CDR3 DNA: TGTGCCAGTAGTATGCACGAGACAGGGGCGCAGCCCCAGCATTTT. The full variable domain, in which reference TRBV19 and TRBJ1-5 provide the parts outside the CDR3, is DGGITQSPKYLFRKEGQNVTLSCEQNLNHDAMYWYRQDPGQGLRLIYYSQIVNDFQKGDIAEGYSVSREKKESFPLTVTSAQKNPTAFYLCASSMHETGAQPQHFGDGTRLSIL.